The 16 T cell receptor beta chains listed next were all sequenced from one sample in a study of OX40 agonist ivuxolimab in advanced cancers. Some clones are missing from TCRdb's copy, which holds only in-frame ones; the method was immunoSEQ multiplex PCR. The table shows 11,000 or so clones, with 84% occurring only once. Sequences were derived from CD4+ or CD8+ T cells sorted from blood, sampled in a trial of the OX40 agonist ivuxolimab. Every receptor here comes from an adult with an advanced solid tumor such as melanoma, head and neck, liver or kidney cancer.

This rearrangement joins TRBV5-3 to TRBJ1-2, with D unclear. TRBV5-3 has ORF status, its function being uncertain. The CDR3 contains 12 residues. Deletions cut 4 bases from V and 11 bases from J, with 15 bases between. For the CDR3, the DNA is TGTGCCAGAAGCAACGCCCCCGTTGGATACACCTTC. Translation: CARSNAPVGYTF.

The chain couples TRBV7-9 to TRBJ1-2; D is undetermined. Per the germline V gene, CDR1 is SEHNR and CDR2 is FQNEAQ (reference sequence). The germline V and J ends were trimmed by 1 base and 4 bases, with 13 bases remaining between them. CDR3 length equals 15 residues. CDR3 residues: CASSLGTVIGYGYTF. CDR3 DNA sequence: TGTGCCAGCAGCTTAGGGACCGTCATCGGCTATGGCTACACCTTC. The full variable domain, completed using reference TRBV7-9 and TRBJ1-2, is DTGVSQNPRHKITKRGQNVTFRCDPISEHNRLYWYRQTLGQGPEFLTYFQNEAQLEKSRLLSDRFSAERPKGSFSTLEIQRTEQGDSAMYLCASSLGTVIGYGYTFGSGTRLTVV.

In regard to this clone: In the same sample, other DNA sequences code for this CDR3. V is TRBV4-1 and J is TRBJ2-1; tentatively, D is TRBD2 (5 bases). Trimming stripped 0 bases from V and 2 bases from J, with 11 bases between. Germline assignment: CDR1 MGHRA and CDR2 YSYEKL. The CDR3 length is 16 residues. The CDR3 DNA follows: TGCGCCAGCAGCCAAGAGGCCAGGACTCCCTACAATGAGCAGTTCTTC. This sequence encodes CASSQEARTPYNEQFF.

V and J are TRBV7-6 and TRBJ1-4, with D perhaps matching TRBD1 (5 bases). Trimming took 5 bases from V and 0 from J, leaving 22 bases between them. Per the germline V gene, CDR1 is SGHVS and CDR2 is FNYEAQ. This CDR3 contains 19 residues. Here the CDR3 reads CASSRGHRPSLATNEKLFF. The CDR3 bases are TGTGCCAGCAGCCGCGGACACCGCCCTTCACTTGCAACTAATGAAAAACTGTTTTTT.

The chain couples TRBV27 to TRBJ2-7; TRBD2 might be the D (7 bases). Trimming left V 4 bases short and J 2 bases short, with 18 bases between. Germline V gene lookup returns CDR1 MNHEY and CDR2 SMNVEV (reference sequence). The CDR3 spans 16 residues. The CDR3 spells CASSSASRGATYEQYF. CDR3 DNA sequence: TGTGCCAGCAGTTCCGCCTCCCGGGGGGCTACCTACGAGCAGTACTTC.

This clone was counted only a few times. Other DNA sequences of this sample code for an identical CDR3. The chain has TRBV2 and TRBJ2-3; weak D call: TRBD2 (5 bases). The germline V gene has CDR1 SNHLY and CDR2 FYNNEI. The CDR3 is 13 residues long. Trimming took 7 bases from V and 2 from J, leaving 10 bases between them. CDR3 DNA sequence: TGTGCCAGCACTAGCAAATTCACAGATACGCAGTATTTT. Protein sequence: CASTSKFTDTQYF.

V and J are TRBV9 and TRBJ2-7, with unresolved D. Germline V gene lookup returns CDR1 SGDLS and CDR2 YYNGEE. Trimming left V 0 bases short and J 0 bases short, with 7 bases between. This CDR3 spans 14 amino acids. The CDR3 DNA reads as TGTGCCAGCAGCGTAGGCGGCAGCTCCTACGAGCAGTACTTC. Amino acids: CASSVGGSSYEQYF. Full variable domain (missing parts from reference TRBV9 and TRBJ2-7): DSGVTQTPKHLITATGQRVTLRCSPRSGDLSVYWYQQSLDQGLQFLIQYYNGEERAKGNILERFSAQQFPDLHSELNLSSLELGDSALYFCASSVGGSSYEQYFGPGTRLTVT.

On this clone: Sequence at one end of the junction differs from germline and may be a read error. As DNA, the CDR3 is TGTGCCTGGAGTGTACTCAGCAAAGATACGCAGTATTTT. It encodes CAWSVLSKDTQYF. The chain uses TRBV30 and TRBJ2-3; D ambiguous. There are 13 residues in the CDR3. Germline V lookup: CDR1 GTSNPN, CDR2 SVGIG (reference sequence).

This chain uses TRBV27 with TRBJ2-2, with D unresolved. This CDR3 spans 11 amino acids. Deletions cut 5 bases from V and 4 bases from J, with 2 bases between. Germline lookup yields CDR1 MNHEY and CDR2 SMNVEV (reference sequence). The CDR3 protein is CASSITGELFF. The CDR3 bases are TGTGCCAGCAGTATCACCGGGGAGCTGTTTTTT.

The CDR3 is CASSFSAGGLDEQFF. The CDR3 region has the DNA TGTGCCAGCAGCTTCTCAGCGGGGGGGTTGGATGAGCAGTTCTTC. The chain uses TRBV7-8 and TRBJ2-1, with 10 nucleotides matching TRBD2. The CDR3 totals 15 residues. V was pared by 3 bases and J by 8 bases, with 7 bases of the junction left unmatched. Germline V gene lookup returns CDR1 SGHVS and CDR2 FQNEAQ. The whole variable domain, remainder taken from reference TRBV7-8 and TRBJ2-1, is GAGVSQSPRYKVAKRGQDVALRCDPISGHVSLFWYQQALGQGPEFLTYFQNEAQLDKSGLPSDRFFAERPEGSVSTLKIQRTQQEDSAVYLCASSFSAGGLDEQFFGPGTRLTVL.

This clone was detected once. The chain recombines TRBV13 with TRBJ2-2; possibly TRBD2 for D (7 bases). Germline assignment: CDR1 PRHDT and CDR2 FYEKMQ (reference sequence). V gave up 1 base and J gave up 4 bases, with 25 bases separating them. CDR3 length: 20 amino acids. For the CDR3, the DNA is TGTGCCAGCAGCTTAGCCCACAGAGACCGGGGGGCGCTGATCACCGGGGAGCTGTTTTTT. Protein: CASSLAHRDRGALITGELFF.

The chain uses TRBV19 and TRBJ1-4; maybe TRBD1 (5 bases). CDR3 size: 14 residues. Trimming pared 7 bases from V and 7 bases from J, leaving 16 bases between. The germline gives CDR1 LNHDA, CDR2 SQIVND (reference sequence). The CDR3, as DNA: TGTGCCAGTACCCCAGGGAATCAGGCTGAAAAACTGTTTTTT. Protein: CASTPGNQAEKLFF.

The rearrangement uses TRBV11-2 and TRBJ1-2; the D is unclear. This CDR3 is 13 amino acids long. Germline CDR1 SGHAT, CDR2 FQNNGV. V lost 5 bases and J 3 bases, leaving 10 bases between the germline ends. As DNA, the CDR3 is TGTGCCAGCAGCCCTGGTGGGGACTATGGCTACACCTTC. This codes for CASSPGGDYGYTF.

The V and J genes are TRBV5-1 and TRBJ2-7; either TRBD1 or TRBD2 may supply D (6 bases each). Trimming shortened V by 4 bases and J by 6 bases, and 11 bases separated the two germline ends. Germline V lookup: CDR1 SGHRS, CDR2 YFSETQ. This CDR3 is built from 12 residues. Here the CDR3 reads CASSPGGVEQYF. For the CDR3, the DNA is TGCGCCAGCAGCCCCGGGGGCGTCGAGCAGTACTTC.

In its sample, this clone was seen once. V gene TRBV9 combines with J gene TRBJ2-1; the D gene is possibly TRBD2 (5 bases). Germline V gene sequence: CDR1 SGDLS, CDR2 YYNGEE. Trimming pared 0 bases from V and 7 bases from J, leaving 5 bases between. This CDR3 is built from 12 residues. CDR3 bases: TGTGCCAGCAGCGTAGCGGGGAATGAGCAGTTCTTC. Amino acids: CASSVAGNEQFF. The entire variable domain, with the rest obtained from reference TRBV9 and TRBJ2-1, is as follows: DSGVTQTPKHLITATGQRVTLRCSPRSGDLSVYWYQQSLDQGLQFLIQYYNGEERAKGNILERFSAQQFPDLHSELNLSSLELGDSALYFCASSVAGNEQFFGPGTRLTVL.

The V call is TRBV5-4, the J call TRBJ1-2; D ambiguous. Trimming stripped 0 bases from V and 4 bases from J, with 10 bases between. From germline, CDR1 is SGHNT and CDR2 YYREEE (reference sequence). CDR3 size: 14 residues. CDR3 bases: TGTGCCAGCAGCTTGGTGCAGGACGCCTATGGCTACACCTTC. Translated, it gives CASSLVQDAYGYTF. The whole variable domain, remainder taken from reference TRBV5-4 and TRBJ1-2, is ETGVTQSPTHLIKTRGQQVTLRCSSQSGHNTVSWYQQALGQGPQFIFQYYREEENGRGNFPPRFSGLQFPNYSSELNVNALELDDSALYLCASSLVQDAYGYTFGSGTRLTVV.